The TCR beta chain described here comes from a study of immune evolution from preneoplasia to lung adenocarcinoma. At the level of the study: HLA loss of heterozygosity: around 6.5% AIS, around 16% MIA, around 33% ADC, none AAH.

Histologic diagnosis was independently verified by two lung pathologists. The V gene's germline CDR1 is LGHNT and CDR2 FRNRAP. The CDR3 has 15 residues. V lost 7 bases and J 4 bases, leaving 19 bases between the germline ends. Details on this clone: No antigen is known for it.

TCRdb's copy holds only in-frame clones and misses some; the assay was immunoSEQ multiplex PCR. Of 10,000 or so clones listed, around 79% were seen once; the top ten hold around 9.7%. Study results and caveats: T cell clonality was higher in KRAS-mutant than EGFR-mutant or wild-type nodules. Later-stage lesions seemingly showed higher T cell density and diversity than normal lung.

The sample taken for sequencing was FFPE minimally invasive lung adenocarcinoma tissue. The gene calls are TRBV12-5 and TRBJ2-5, with D perhaps matching TRBD2 (5 bases). The clonotype originates from a donor at least 70 years old with lung adenocarcinoma. CDR3 sequence reads: CASASTPGKLETQYF. Here the CDR3 DNA reads TGTGCTAGTGCCTCTACCCCGGGAAAACTAGAGACCCAGTACTTC.